A selection of T cell receptor beta chains follows, all from one sample in a study of shared clonotypes between healthy human individuals. The table came from immunoSEQ multiplex PCR; TCRdb's copy has only in-frame clones and leaves some out. The table records under 600,000 clones, around 80% of them present only once. Sample: PBMCs. Source of these receptors: a woman between 35 and 50 years old in good health. Some clones in this sample may be carry-over from other donors' samples. Each CDR3 is given with its conserved first and last residue. D genes are given only for firm matches. A row's size may be missing; if present it is once, few, many or a size class.

J | size | D | V | DNA | CDR3
TRBJ2-2 | once | - | TRBV9 | TGTGCCAGCAGCCCCCAGGGGACCGGGGAGCTGTTTTTT | CASSPQGTGELFF
TRBJ2-2 | - | - | TRBV5-6 | TGTGCCAGCACCGTCTACAGGACAGCGTTAAACACCGGGGAGCTGTTTTTT | CASTVYRTALNTGELFF
TRBJ2-5 | few | - | TRBV15 | TGTGCCACCAGCACCTCCCCGCGGCTCGATCGGGGGACCCAGTACTTC | CATSTSPRLDRGTQYF
TRBJ2-1 | - | TRBD2 | TRBV6-5 | TGTGCCAGCAGTTACACTAGCGGTACATACAATGAGCAGTTCTTC | CASSYTSGTYNEQFF
TRBJ2-1 | - | - | TRBV5-1 | TGCGCCAGCAGCTTGCGTTTGGGGGGTGAGCAGTTCTTC | CASSLRLGGEQFF
TRBJ2-2 | many | - | TRBV18 | TGTGCCAGCTCACCCAACCCAGGCGGGGAGCTGTTTTTT | CASSPNPGGELFF
TRBJ2-1 | - | - | TRBV11-2 | TGTGCCAGCAGCCCCGGGGTTCAGGGCAATGAGCAGTTCTTC | CASSPGVQGNEQFF
TRBJ2-3 | - | - | TRBV29-1 | TGCAGCGGGGGACGGCGGGGAGCAGATACGCAGTATTTT | CSGGRRGADTQYF
TRBJ2-7 | - | TRBD1 | TRBV19 | TGTGCCAGTAGAAAGAGACAGGGAGCTACCTACGAGCAGTACTTC | CASRKRQGATYEQYF
TRBJ1-1 | - | TRBD1 | TRBV4-1 | TGCGCCAGCAGCCAACCCCTAGGGCGACAGGGGCGGGGGACTGAAGCTTTCTTT | CASSQPLGRQGRGTEAFF
TRBJ1-4 | once | - | TRBV7-9 | TGTGCGACCAAACAGGGAACTAATGAAAAACTGTTTTTT | CATKQGTNEKLFF
TRBJ1-1 | - | TRBD1 | TRBV7-3 | TGTGCCAGCAGAAGGACAGGCTTTTATGTCACTGAAGCTTTCTTT | CASRRTGFYVTEAFF
TRBJ1-3 | - | - | TRBV28 | TGTGCCAGCAGGTCAGCTGGAAACACCATATATTTT | CASRSAGNTIYF
TRBJ2-7 | - | TRBD2 | TRBV5-1 | TGCGCCAGCAGCTTTTCGACTAGCTGGGAGTATGTATACGAGCAGTACTTC | CASSFSTSWEYVYEQYF
TRBJ2-7 | - | - | TRBV28 | TGTGCCAGCAGTTTCTTGAACTACGAGCAGTACTTC | CASSFLNYEQYF
TRBJ2-7 | - | - | TRBV2 | TGTGCCAGCAGCCAGCTGGAGGGTCTCGAGCAGTACTTC | CASSQLEGLEQYF
TRBJ1-2 | - | TRBD1 | TRBV30 | TGTGCCTGGAGTGGGACAGGGCGACACACCTTC | CAWSGTGRHTF
TRBJ2-2 | once | TRBD2 | TRBV18 | TGTGCCAGCTCCTTCACTAGCGGCGAGAACACCGGGGAGCTGTTTTTT | CASSFTSGENTGELFF
TRBJ2-1 | - | - | TRBV27 | TGTGCCAGCAGTCCGACCCCGGGGTTGGGGTCCTACAATGAGCAGTTCTTC | CASSPTPGLGSYNEQFF
TRBJ2-7 | - | TRBD2 | TRBV28 | TGTGCCAGCAGAGTAGCGGGAGTTCACGAGCAGTACTTC | CASRVAGVHEQYF
TRBJ2-5 | - | - | TRBV2 | TGTGCCAGCAGTGAAATTGAGACCCAGTACTTC | CASSEIETQYF
TRBJ2-3 | once | TRBD1 | TRBV5-1 | TGCGCCAGCAGCTTGGCGGGGACAGGCACAGATACGCAGTATTTT | CASSLAGTGTDTQYF
TRBJ2-7 | - | TRBD1 | TRBV30 | TGTGCCTGGAGTTGGGGACAGGCCCTTACCGAGCAGTACTTC | CAWSWGQALTEQYF
TRBJ2-1 | - | - | TRBV5-1 | TGCGCCAGCAGCTTGGGTGGCTCCCCCTACAATGAGCAGTTCTTC | CASSLGGSPYNEQFF
TRBJ2-7 | few | TRBD1 | TRBV5-4 | TGTGCCAGCAGCAGAGGACAGGGGGCGTGGGGCGAGCAGTACTTC | CASSRGQGAWGEQYF
TRBJ2-3 | - | - | TRBV5-4 | TGTGCCAGCAGCTTTGTGGCGGGTGTTTCAGATACGCAGTATTTT | CASSFVAGVSDTQYF
TRBJ2-3 | - | TRBD1 | TRBV5-1 | TGCGCCAGCAGCTTCCAACAGGGGATTACGCAGTATTTT | CASSFQQGITQYF
TRBJ2-1 | - | - | TRBV4-3 | TGCGCCAGCAGCGCCCGGGACGCCTACAATGAGCAGTTCTTC | CASSARDAYNEQFF
TRBJ2-2 | - | - | TRBV4-1 | TGCGCCAGCAGCCAAATAATAACCGGGGAGCTGTTTTTT | CASSQIITGELFF
TRBJ2-2 | - | - | TRBV28 | TGTGCCAGCAGTCCCGCGGGTCGGCGCACCGGGGAGCTGTTTTTT | CASSPAGRRTGELFF
TRBJ2-2 | few | - | TRBV28 | TGTGCCAGCAGTTTAGGGCTAGCAGGAATCGGGGAGCTGTTTTTT | CASSLGLAGIGELFF
TRBJ2-4 | few | - | TRBV11-1 | TGTGCCAGCAGCCCGACAGAAGCCAAAAACATTCAGTACTTC | CASSPTEAKNIQYF
TRBJ2-7 | few | TRBD2 | TRBV5-1 | TGCGCCAGCAGCCCGGGACTAGCGGGGGTTGCCTACGAGCAGTACTTC | CASSPGLAGVAYEQYF
TRBJ2-7 | - | - | TRBV28 | TGTGCCAGCAGTTTCACCCTCTCCTACGAGCAGTACTTC | CASSFTLSYEQYF
TRBJ2-7 | few | - | TRBV4-3 | TGCGCCAGCAGCCAAAGCCCTGGGGACGGTGGGTACGAGCAGTACTTC | CASSQSPGDGGYEQYF
TRBJ1-2 | - | - | TRBV6-5 | TGTGCCAGCAGCGCGAGAAAGGAGGGCCCCTATGGCTACACCTTC | CASSARKEGPYGYTF
TRBJ1-2 | few | - | TRBV6-5 | TGTGCTACCAAAGGCGGAGGCTCTGGGGGCTACACCTTC | CATKGGGSGGYTF
TRBJ1-1 | many | - | TRBV11-2 | TGTGCCAGCAGCTTAGATGGCCCGAACACTGAAGCTTTCTTT | CASSLDGPNTEAFF
TRBJ2-7 | - | - | TRBV5-4 | TGTGCCAGCAGCTTGGTGGGGTCCATTTACGAGCAGTACTTC | CASSLVGSIYEQYF
TRBJ1-3 | - | - | TRBV7-9 | TGTGCCAGCAGCCCAAGCTCTGGAAACACCATATATTTT | CASSPSSGNTIYF
TRBJ2-7 | - | TRBD1 | TRBV7-9 | TGTGCCAGCAGGCGTCTTGGACAGGGGGTTTTCGAGCAGTACTTC | CASRRLGQGVFEQYF
TRBJ1-1 | - | - | TRBV6-1 | TGTGCCAGCAGTGGGGCCGGTCACACTGAAGCTTTCTTT | CASSGAGHTEAFF
TRBJ1-4 | - | - | TRBV19 | TGTGCCAGTAAATCACCTTCGGGGGCTTCTAATGAAAAACTGTTTTTT | CASKSPSGASNEKLFF
TRBJ2-7 | - | - | TRBV10-2 | TGCGCCAGCAGTGGAAGTAATTTCTACGAGCAGTACTTC | CASSGSNFYEQYF
TRBJ2-3 | - | - | TRBV7-9 | TGTGCCAGCAGCTTAGACCCACAGGAGAATACGCAGTATTTT | CASSLDPQENTQYF
TRBJ2-1 | - | - | TRBV5-1 | TGCGCCAGCAGCCCACGGGACATCCGATACAATGAGCAGTTCTTC | CASSPRDIRYNEQFF
TRBJ2-7 | - | TRBD1 | TRBV28 | TGTGCCAGCAGTTTACTGGGACAGGTCAACTACGAGCAGTACTTC | CASSLLGQVNYEQYF
TRBJ2-5 | few | - | TRBV2 | TGTGCCAGCATGCTACAAGAGACCCAGTACTTC | CASMLQETQYF
TRBJ2-5 | - | TRBD2 | TRBV6-1 | TGTGCCAGCAGAGCGGGAGCGGGAGAGACCCAGTACTTC | CASRAGAGETQYF
TRBJ1-4 | - | - | TRBV2 | TGTGCCAGCATCCCGGGAACTCGGGAAAAACTGTTTTTT | CASIPGTREKLFF
TRBJ1-1 | once | TRBD1 | TRBV15 | TGTGCCACCAGCAGAGATCTGGCAGGGGGCATCACTGAAGCTTTCTTT | CATSRDLAGGITEAFF
TRBJ2-7 | - | - | TRBV4-1 | TGCGCCAGCAGCCAAGCAAAACTTCCGGGACAAGGCCCCTACGAGCAGTACTTC | CASSQAKLPGQGPYEQYF
TRBJ2-1 | - | TRBD2 | TRBV7-2 | TGTGCCAGCAGCAGACTAGCGGGAGTCCGCGGGGCAGGTGAGCAGTTCTTC | CASSRLAGVRGAGEQFF